These T cell receptor beta chains were read from a single sample in a study of CD8+CD57+ T cells in acquired aplastic anemia. TCRdb recomputed calls from the reads with MiXCR, one row per CDR3 protein. Among approximately 470,000 distinct CDR3 sequences listed, 25% to 40% were seen once. Sequencing was done on a sample of sorted CD4+, CD8+, or CD8+CD57+ T cells (not recorded which) from PBMCs. The origin of the receptors is a human donor with aplastic anemia. Both conserved end residues are part of each CDR3. A D gene is named only where the DNA matches it firmly. Size values are once, few and many counts, or a class for expanded clones, and some rows have none.

V gene	clone size	J gene	D gene	CDR3 DNA	CDR3 protein
TRBV29-1	many	TRBJ2-3	TRBD2	TGCAGCGCCTCCGGGACTAGCGGGAATCCTAACACAGATACGCAGTATTTT	CSASGTSGNPNTDTQYF
TRBV11-1	few	TRBJ2-1	TRBD2	TGTGCCAGCAGCGGAGACGCTAGCGGGAGGAGGGTTGAGCAGTTCTTC	CASSGDASGRRVEQFF
TRBV19	NA	TRBJ2-7	NA	TGTGCCAGTAGTAAGACCGTGACGGAATCGAGCTCCTACGAGCAGTACTTC	CASSKTVTESSSYEQYF
TRBV5-1	NA	TRBJ2-1	NA	TGCGCCAGCAGGTCCGACGGGGATGAGCAGTTCTTC	CASRSDGDEQFF
TRBV19	few	TRBJ1-1	TRBD1	TGTGTCACGACAGGGGTCACTGAAGCTTTCTTT	CVTTGVTEAFF
TRBV6-4	NA	TRBJ2-3	NA	TGTGCCAGCAGTGACGGGGGGATCGGGACAGATACGCAGTATTTT	CASSDGGIGTDTQYF
TRBV20-1	NA	TRBJ1-4	NA	TGCAGTGCCGAAGCAGATGAAAAACTGTTTTTT	CSAEADEKLFF
TRBV6-5	NA	TRBJ1-5	NA	TGTGCCAGCAGTTACTCGAGTGGGGGGGGCAATCAGCCCCAGCATTTT	CASSYSSGGGNQPQHF
TRBV9	NA	TRBJ2-4	TRBD1	TGTGCCAGCAGCGGGGACAGGGAAGGTAACATTCAGTACTTC	CASSGDREGNIQYF
TRBV20-1	many	TRBJ1-6	NA	TGCAGTGCCCGGATGGGGGGGCAGGCCTATAATTCACCCCTCCACTTT	CSARMGGQAYNSPLHF
TRBV3-1	few	TRBJ2-7	NA	TGTGCCAGCAGCCAAGATAGCGAGCAGTACTTC	CASSQDSEQYF
TRBV2	many	TRBJ2-7	NA	TGTGCCAGCAGCTTGTCGGGTGGCTCCTACGAGCAGTACTTC	CASSLSGGSYEQYF
TRBV2	many	TRBJ1-5	NA	TGTGCCAGCAGTGAACAGGGACCCGGAGGCAATCAGCCCCAGCATTTT	CASSEQGPGGNQPQHF
TRBV24-1	once	TRBJ1-2	TRBD1	TGTGCCACGATCCCTGGACAGGGGGCTTATGGCTACACCTTC	CATIPGQGAYGYTF